This T cell receptor (beta chain) stems from a study of T cell responses to AZD1222 COVID-19 vaccine. The length of the CDR3 is 13 residues. Between the trimmed V and J ends, which lost 7 bases and 1 base, there was a span of 10 bases. Germline loops: CDR1 MNHEY, CDR2 SVGAGI. Data came from immunoSEQ multiplex PCR; TCRdb stores just in-frame clones and leaves some out. The sample includes fewer than 130,000 clones, about 90% of them seen just once. The TCR sequence derives from an adult in good health. This chain links TRBV6-5 with TRBJ1-1; D is unresolved. The sample consisted of peripheral blood, taken on day 0 of AZD1222 vaccination. The CDR3 is CASKPRGNTEAFF. The DNA for the CDR3 is TGTGCCAGCAAGCCACGAGGGAACACTGAAGCTTTCTTT.